Reported below is one T cell receptor beta chain. As handled by the study authors: Reference gene primers were amplified, and this amplification served to estimate nucleated cell counts. The table came from immunoSEQ multiplex PCR; TCRdb's copy has only in-frame clones and leaves some out. V and J calls and clone size follow that table, whereas D and trimming were derived from the DNA. The sample consists of roughly 70,000 clones, around 87% of them appearing once. The germline V gene encodes CDR1 SGHTA and CDR2 FQGNSA. The CDR3 has 17 residues. Trimming took 6 bases from V and 3 from J; bases not matched to a gene: 9. This sample stems from a study of blood T cell repertoires in COVID-19. Study summary: PBMCs, B-cell-depleted T cells, or T cells were the source of the cDNA or gDNA that made up the material.

V is TRBV7-2 and J is TRBJ2-6, with TRBD1 identical over 9 bases. Sequencing was done on a sample of peripheral blood. The TCR sequence derives from a woman aged 80 or older with active or convalescent COVID-19. CDR3 DNA sequence: TGTGCCAGCAGGTTGGGACAGGGTATTAGTGGGGCCAACGTCCTGACTTTC. The encoded protein is CASRLGQGISGANVLTF.